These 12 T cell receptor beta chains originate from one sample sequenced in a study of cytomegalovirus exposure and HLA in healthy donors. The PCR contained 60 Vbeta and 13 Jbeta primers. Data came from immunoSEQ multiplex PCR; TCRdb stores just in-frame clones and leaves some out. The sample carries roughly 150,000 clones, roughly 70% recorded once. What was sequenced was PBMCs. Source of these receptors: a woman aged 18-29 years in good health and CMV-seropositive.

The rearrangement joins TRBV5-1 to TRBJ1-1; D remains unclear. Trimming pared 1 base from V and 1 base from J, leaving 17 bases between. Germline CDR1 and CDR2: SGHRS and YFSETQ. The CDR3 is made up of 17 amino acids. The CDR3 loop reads CASSLWTLIGENTEAFF. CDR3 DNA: TGCGCCAGCAGCTTGTGGACTCTCATCGGAGAGAACACTGAAGCTTTCTTT. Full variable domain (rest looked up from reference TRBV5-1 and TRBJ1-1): KAGVTQTPRYLIKTRGQQVTLSCSPISGHRSVSWYQQTPGQGLQFLFEYFSETQRNKGNFPGRFSGRQFSNSRSEMNVSTLELGDSALYLCASSLWTLIGENTEAFFGQGTRLTVV.

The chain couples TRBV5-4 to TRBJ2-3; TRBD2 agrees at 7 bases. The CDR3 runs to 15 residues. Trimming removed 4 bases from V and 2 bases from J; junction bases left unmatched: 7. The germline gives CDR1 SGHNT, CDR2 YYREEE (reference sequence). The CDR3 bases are TGTGCCAGCAGCCTACTAGCGACCTACACAGATACGCAGTATTTT. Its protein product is CASSLLATYTDTQYF.

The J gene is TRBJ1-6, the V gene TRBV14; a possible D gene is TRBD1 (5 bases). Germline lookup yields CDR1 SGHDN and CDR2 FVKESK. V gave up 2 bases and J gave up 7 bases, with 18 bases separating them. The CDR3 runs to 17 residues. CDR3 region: CASSQSLEDNRNSPLHF. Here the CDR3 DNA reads TGTGCCAGCAGCCAATCTCTTGAGGACAATAGAAATTCACCCCTCCACTTT.

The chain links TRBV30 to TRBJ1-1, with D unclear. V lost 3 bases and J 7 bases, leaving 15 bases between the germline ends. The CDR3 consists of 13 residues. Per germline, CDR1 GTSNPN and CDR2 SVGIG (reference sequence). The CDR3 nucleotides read TGTGCCTGGAGCCTCGGCCGGGGAGTTGAAGCTTTCTTT. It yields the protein CAWSLGRGVEAFF.

The CDR3 is CASSLVQGGNSPLHF. In nucleotides, the CDR3 is TGTGCCAGCAGCTTAGTACAGGGTGGGAATTCACCCCTCCACTTT. The chain links TRBV5-6 to TRBJ1-6; tentative D call: TRBD1 (6 bases). The germline gives CDR1 SGHDT, CDR2 YYEEEE. V lost 2 bases and J lost 7, with 13 bases in between. The CDR3 contains 15 residues.

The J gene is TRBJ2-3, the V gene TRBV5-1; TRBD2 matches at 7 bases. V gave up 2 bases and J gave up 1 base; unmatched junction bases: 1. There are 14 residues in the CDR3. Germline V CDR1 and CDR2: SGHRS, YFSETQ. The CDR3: CASSFAGGTDTQYF. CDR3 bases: TGCGCCAGCAGCTTCGCGGGAGGCACAGATACGCAGTATTTT.

CDR3 nucleotides: TGTGCCAGCAGTTACAGTGAGCGGAACACTGAAGCTTTCTTT. The encoded protein is CASSYSERNTEAFF. The chain has TRBV6-6 and TRBJ1-1; no firm D call. V lost 2 bases, J lost 1 base, and 8 bases lay in between. The germline V gene encodes CDR1 MNHNY and CDR2 SVGAGI (reference sequence). The CDR3 totals 14 residues.

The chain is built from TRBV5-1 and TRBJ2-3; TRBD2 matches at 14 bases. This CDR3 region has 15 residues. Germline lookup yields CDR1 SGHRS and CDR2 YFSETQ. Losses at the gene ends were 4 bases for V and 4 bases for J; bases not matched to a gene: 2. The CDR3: CASSPGLAGADTQYF. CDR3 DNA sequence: TGCGCCAGCAGCCCGGGACTAGCGGGGGCAGATACGCAGTATTTT.

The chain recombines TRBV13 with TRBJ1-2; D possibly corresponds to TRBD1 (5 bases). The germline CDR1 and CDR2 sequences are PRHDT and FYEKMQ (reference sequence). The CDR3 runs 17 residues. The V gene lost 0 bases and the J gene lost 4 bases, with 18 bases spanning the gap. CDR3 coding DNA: TGTGCCAGCAGCTTAGGCGGGACGGGGGGAACGGGCTATGGCTACACCTTC. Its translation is CASSLGGTGGTGYGYTF. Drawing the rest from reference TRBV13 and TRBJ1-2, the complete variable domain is AAGVIQSPRHLIKEKRETATLKCYPIPRHDTVYWYQQGPGQDPQFLISFYEKMQSDKGSIPDRFSAQQFSDYHSELNMSSLELGDSALYFCASSLGGTGGTGYGYTFGSGTRLTVV.

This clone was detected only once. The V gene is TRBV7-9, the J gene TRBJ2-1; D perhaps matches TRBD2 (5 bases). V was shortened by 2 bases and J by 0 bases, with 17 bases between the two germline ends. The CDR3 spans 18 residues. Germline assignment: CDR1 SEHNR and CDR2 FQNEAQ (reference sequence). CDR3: CASSLRPSGVSSYNEQFF. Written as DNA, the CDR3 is TGTGCCAGCAGCTTAAGGCCCTCCGGGGTTAGCTCCTACAATGAGCAGTTCTTC.

CDR3 protein: CASSFPGNYGYTF. DNA of the CDR3: TGTGCCAGCAGCTTCCCCGGGAACTATGGCTACACCTTC. V gene TRBV7-8 combines with J gene TRBJ1-2; D gene unclear. V was clipped by 3 bases and J by 2 bases, with 7 bases between them. The CDR3 is 13 amino acids. CDR1 and CDR2 (germline): SGHVS, FQNEAQ.

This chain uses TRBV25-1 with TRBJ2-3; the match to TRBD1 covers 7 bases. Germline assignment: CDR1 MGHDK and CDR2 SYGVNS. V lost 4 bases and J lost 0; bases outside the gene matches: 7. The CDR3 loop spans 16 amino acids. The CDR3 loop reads CASSAGDSLSTDTQYF. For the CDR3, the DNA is TGTGCCAGCAGTGCCGGGGACAGCCTAAGCACAGATACGCAGTATTTT.